One and the same sample provided the 20 T cell receptor beta chains below, sequenced in a study of blood T cell repertoires in COVID-19. Method: immunoSEQ multiplex PCR; TCRdb's copy keeps in-frame clones and lacks some. The repertoire includes around 33,000 clones, under 85% of them detected once, and just over 35% sits in the top ten. The sample was peripheral blood. These receptors came from an elderly man with acute or convalescent COVID-19.

The rearrangement joins TRBV4-1 to TRBJ2-3; 7 positions agree with TRBD1. J lost 0 bases, V lost 4 bases, and 10 bases had no gene match. The CDR3 is 17 amino acids. Germline V CDR1 and CDR2: MGHRA, YSYEKL. The CDR3 spells CASSPRNRGESTDTQYF. Written as DNA, the CDR3 is TGCGCCAGCAGCCCACGCAACAGGGGAGAAAGCACAGATACGCAGTATTTT.

The chain employs TRBV6-2 or TRBV6-3 and TRBJ1-1; a possible D gene is TRBD1 (5 bases). Trimming removed 2 bases from V and 1 base from J, with 5 bases in between. Germline CDR1 and CDR2: MNHEY and SVGEGT. The CDR3 has 13 residues. Here the CDR3 DNA reads TGTGCCAGCAGTTACCAGGGGAACACTGAAGCTTTCTTT. This encodes CASSYQGNTEAFF.

The chain recombines TRBV28 with TRBJ2-3; 10 bases are a match to TRBD2. The CDR3 is 15 amino acids. Trimming took 5 bases from V and 6 from J; bases not matched to a gene: 8. Germline-derived CDR1 and CDR2 are MDHEN and SYDVKM. CDR3 loop: CASSLAGARGDTQYF. CDR3 nucleotide sequence: TGTGCCAGCAGTCTAGCGGGGGCACGGGGGGATACGCAGTATTTT.

This chain joins TRBV6-5 and TRBJ1-1; D gene unclear. Germline V lookup: CDR1 MNHEY, CDR2 SVGAGI. This CDR3 has 14 residues. The V end was cut by 1 base, the J end by 7 bases, with 13 bases between. CDR3 loop: CASSYFGSGREAFF. CDR3 DNA sequence: TGTGCCAGCAGTTACTTCGGCAGCGGACGTGAAGCTTTCTTT.

This clone was observed a handful of times. This chain uses TRBV5-1 with TRBJ2-7; tentatively, D is TRBD2 (5 bases). The length of the CDR3 is 16 residues. Germline values: CDR1 SGHRS, CDR2 YFSETQ. The ends were cut back, 1 base at V and 4 bases at J, with 18 bases in the middle. In nucleotides, the CDR3 is TGCGCCAGCAGCTTGCAACCGGGTCGAGGGATGTACGAGCAGTACTTC. Translation gives CASSLQPGRGMYEQYF.

The J gene is TRBJ2-5, the V gene TRBV11-1, with 11 bases lining up with TRBD1. The CDR3 spans 15 residues. CDR1 and CDR2 (germline): SGHAT, FQDESV (reference sequence). V lost 4 bases to trimming and J lost 2 bases; unmatched junction nucleotides: 3. The CDR3 loop reads CASSSGTGGQETQYF. The CDR3 DNA reads as TGTGCCAGCAGCTCCGGGACAGGGGGGCAAGAGACCCAGTACTTC.

The genes are TRBV7-2 and TRBJ1-6; D is unresolved. Germline V gene data show CDR1 as SGHTA and CDR2 as FQGNSA. With 8 bases removed from V and 0 bases from J, the gap between germline ends came to 8 bases. The CDR3 contains 14 residues. CDR3 bases: TGTGCCAGCTCAGTAAGCTCCTATAATTCACCCCTCCACTTT. Translating gives CASSVSSYNSPLHF.

The rearrangement joins TRBV19 to TRBJ1-2, with D perhaps matching TRBD1 (6 bases). Germline loops: CDR1 LNHDA, CDR2 SQIVND (reference sequence). The CDR3 is 12 amino acids. Trimming stripped 6 bases from V and 7 bases from J, with 12 bases between. The CDR3 DNA sequence: TGTGCCAGTAGACCGGGACATGGTGGCTACACCTTC. Its protein product is CASRPGHGGYTF.

The chain has TRBV7-2 and TRBJ1-5, with 12 positions matching TRBD1. Trimming cost V 2 bases and J 4 bases; bases outside gene matches: 9. Looked up from germline, CDR1 is SGHTA and CDR2 is FQGNSA. The CDR3 totals 18 residues. CDR3 protein: CASSLSGTGGARNQPQHF. DNA for the CDR3: TGTGCCAGCAGCTTATCCGGGACAGGGGGCGCTCGGAATCAGCCCCAGCATTTT.

V usage is TRBV7-2 and J usage is TRBJ1-2; perhaps TRBD1 as D (5 bases). CDR3 length: 13 residues. Germline V gene lookup returns CDR1 SGHTA and CDR2 FQGNSA. Trimming took 0 bases from V and 8 from J, leaving 10 bases between them. CDR3: CASSLAGTSGYTF. The CDR3 nucleotides read TGTGCCAGCAGCTTAGCAGGGACTAGCGGCTACACCTTC.

This clone was counted a single time. The junction differs from germline at one of its ends, possibly a read error. This chain links TRBV5-5 with TRBJ2-1; TRBD1 agrees at 9 bases. The CDR3 sequence is 15 residues long. CDR1 SGHKS and CDR2 YYEKEE come from the germline V gene (reference sequence). The CDR3 spells CASSLEGTGPNEQFF. Written as DNA, the CDR3 is TGTGCCAGCAGTTTGGAAGGGACAGGGCCCAATGAGCAGTTCTTC.

The chain combines TRBV7-9 with TRBJ1-1; D is possibly TRBD1 (5 bases). The CDR3 is made up of 12 amino acids. V was pared by 3 bases and J by 5 bases, with 7 bases between. Germline V CDR1 and CDR2: SEHNR, FQNEAQ (reference sequence). The CDR3 DNA sequence: TGTGCCAGCAGCTTGGCAGGGACTGAAGCTTTCTTT. Translating it yields CASSLAGTEAFF.

The rearrangement uses TRBV29-1 and TRBJ1-2, with D hard to call. V lost 0 bases and J lost 8, with 10 bases in between. Germline CDR1 and CDR2: SQVTM and ANQGSEA. This CDR3 has 12 residues. CDR3 nucleotide sequence: TGCAGCGTTGAAGAGGCGGGTGCCGGCTACACCTTC. Amino acids: CSVEEAGAGYTF.

In its sample, this clone was seen once. This chain links TRBV6-5 with TRBJ2-3, with 8 positions matching TRBD1. Germline lookup yields CDR1 MNHEY and CDR2 SVGAGI. V was clipped by 6 bases and J by 6 bases; unmatched bases: 8. CDR3 length: 14 residues. CDR3 sequence: CASRTTGVRDTQYF. The CDR3 DNA sequence: TGTGCCAGCAGGACGACAGGGGTAAGGGATACGCAGTATTTT.

In this sample, this clone turned up once. J is TRBJ2-2 and V is TRBV18; 9 bases map to TRBD1. From germline, CDR1 is KGHSH and CDR2 LQKENI. The CDR3 loop spans 17 amino acids. The junction had 5 bases not matched to a gene; V was cut back by 0 bases and J by 3 bases. This CDR3 is CASSPPGQGRDTGELFF. CDR3 DNA sequence: TGTGCCAGCTCACCACCGGGACAGGGACGTGACACCGGGGAGCTGTTTTTT.

The chain couples TRBV30 to TRBJ2-7; a possible D gene is TRBD1 (6 bases). CDR3 length equals 14 residues. V was trimmed by 2 bases and J by 6 bases, leaving 17 bases between them. CDR1 is GTSNPN and CDR2 is SVGIG in the germline V gene (reference sequence). The CDR3 here is CAWSPGTLVGEQYF. CDR3 in DNA: TGTGCCTGGAGTCCTGGGACATTGGTCGGCGAGCAGTACTTC.

This clone was seen at least ten times. The chain combines TRBV7-2 with TRBJ1-5, with D unresolved. The CDR3 spans 14 residues. Germline CDR1 is SGHTA and CDR2 is FQGNSA. The V gene lost 6 bases and the J gene lost 0 bases, with 9 bases spanning the gap. CDR3: CASRQTNSNQPQHF. CDR3 sequence (DNA): TGTGCCAGCAGACAGACGAATAGCAATCAGCCCCAGCATTTT.

The chain recombines TRBV3-1 (or the pseudogene TRBV3-2) with TRBJ2-1; 14 bases fit TRBD2. V lost 4 bases, J lost 10 bases, and 12 bases stayed unmatched. The germline gives CDR1 LGHDT, CDR2 YNNKEL (reference sequence). The CDR3 covers 17 residues. For the CDR3, the DNA is TGTGCCAGCAGCCCCGGGACTAGCGGGGGCCCCACACAAGAGCAGTTCTTC. Its translation: CASSPGTSGGPTQEQFF.

This chain uses TRBV6-5 with TRBJ1-1, with D possibly TRBD1 on 6 matching bases. Germline CDR1 MNHEY, CDR2 SVGAGI. Between the trimmed V and J ends, which lost 6 bases and 1 base, there was a span of 12 bases. This CDR3 contains 14 residues. The CDR3 sequence: CASRSGHPNTEAFF. In DNA form, the CDR3 reads TGTGCCAGCAGATCGGGACATCCGAACACTGAAGCTTTCTTT.

V usage is TRBV11-3 and J usage is TRBJ2-2; the D gene is possibly TRBD1 (6 bases). V shed 2 bases and J shed 0 bases, with 10 bases lying between them. CDR3 length equals 16 residues. Germline V gene sequence: CDR1 SGHNT, CDR2 YENEEA. As DNA, the CDR3 is TGTGCCAGCAGCTTAAATGGGGGCGCGAACACCGGGGAGCTGTTTTTT. This translates into CASSLNGGANTGELFF.